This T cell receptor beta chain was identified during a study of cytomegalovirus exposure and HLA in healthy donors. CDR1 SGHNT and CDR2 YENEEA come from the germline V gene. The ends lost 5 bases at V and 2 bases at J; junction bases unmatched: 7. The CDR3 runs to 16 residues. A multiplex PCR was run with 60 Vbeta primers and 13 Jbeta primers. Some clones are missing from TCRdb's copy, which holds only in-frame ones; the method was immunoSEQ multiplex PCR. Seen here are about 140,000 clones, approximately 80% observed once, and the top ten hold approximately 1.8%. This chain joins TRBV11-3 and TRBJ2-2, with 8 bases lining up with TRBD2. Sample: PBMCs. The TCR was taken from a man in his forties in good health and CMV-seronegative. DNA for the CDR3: TGTGCCAGCAGCCCCCCCGCGGGAGGTAACACCGGGGAGCTGTTTTTT. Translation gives CASSPPAGGNTGELFF.